These T cell receptor beta chains were read from a single sample in a study of OX40 agonist ivuxolimab in advanced cancers. Method: immunoSEQ multiplex PCR; TCRdb's copy keeps in-frame clones and lacks some. Of tens of thousands of clones listed, 70% to 90% are singletons. Sequencing was performed on CD4+ or CD8+ T cells sorted from blood, taken in a trial of the OX40 agonist ivuxolimab. The receptors originated from an adult with an advanced solid tumor such as melanoma, head and neck, liver or kidney cancer. Each CDR3 is given with its conserved first and last residue. Fields, in order: D gene, clone size, J gene, V gene, CDR3 DNA, CDR3 protein. D genes are given only for firm matches. Part of the rows lack a size; the others show once, few, many or a class for expanded clones.

TRBD2 | NA | TRBJ2-1 | TRBV11-3 | TGTGCCAGCAGCTTAGGACTAGCGGGGTCCAATGAGCAGTTCTTC | CASSLGLAGSNEQFF
NA | few | TRBJ2-1 | TRBV21-1 | TGTGCCAGCAGCATGTGCGGTGGACCGCGACTAGCGGGAGTAACGGATGAGCAGTTCTTC | CASSMCGGPRLAGVTDEQFF
NA | NA | TRBJ2-3 | TRBV5-1 | TGCGCCAGCAGCTTGACAGGGTGGACAGATACGCAGTATTTT | CASSLTGWTDTQYF
NA | NA | TRBJ1-1 | TRBV7-2 | TGTGCCAGCAGCTTAGGGGTTTCGCTGGGCACTGAAGCTTTCTTT | CASSLGVSLGTEAFF
TRBD1 | NA | TRBJ2-7 | TRBV6-1 | TGTGCCAGCAGTGAAGTCGAGGACAGGGGGCGTTACGAGCAGTACTTC | CASSEVEDRGRYEQYF
TRBD2 | NA | TRBJ2-1 | TRBV5-1 | TGCGCCAGCAGCTTGGCCTTCGCGGGAGGGAACAATGAGCAGTTCTTC | CASSLAFAGGNNEQFF
NA | NA | TRBJ2-7 | TRBV7-2 | TGTGCCAGCAGCTTAGCCGGACGCGAGCAGTACTTC | CASSLAGREQYF
NA | NA | TRBJ2-7 | TRBV10-3 | TGTGCCATCAGTGGAGGGGGGCAGTCCTACGAGCAGTACTTC | CAISGGGQSYEQYF
NA | NA | TRBJ1-5 | TRBV10-3 | TGTGCCATCAGTGAGACAACAGGGAAAGGAGGCAATCAGCCCCAGCATTTT | CAISETTGKGGNQPQHF
NA | NA | TRBJ1-5 | TRBV9 | TGTGCCAGCAGCCCGGGTGGGATTAGCAATCAGCCCCAGCATTTT | CASSPGGISNQPQHF
NA | NA | TRBJ1-3 | TRBV5-6 | TGTGCCAGCAGCTTGAACCTTGGAAACACCATATATTTT | CASSLNLGNTIYF
TRBD1 | NA | TRBJ1-3 | TRBV27 | TGTGCCAGCAGTCTATCGGGGGGGACAGCTGGAAACACCATATATTTT | CASSLSGGTAGNTIYF
NA | NA | TRBJ1-2 | TRBV7-2 | TGTGCCAGCAGCTTTGGGGCCGGCTATGGCTACACCTTC | CASSFGAGYGYTF
NA | NA | TRBJ1-1 | TRBV4-2 | TGTGCCAGCAGCCCCGAGCCACAGGGAGACACTGAAGCTTTCTTT | CASSPEPQGDTEAFF
NA | NA | TRBJ2-5 | TRBV12-2 | TGTGCCGGGGCGCCTCCCCAGGCCCAGTACTTC | CAGAPPQAQYF
NA | NA | TRBJ2-7 | TRBV5-4 | TGTGCCAGCAGCTCGGGGCAGAGACCCTACGAGCAGTACTTC | CASSSGQRPYEQYF
TRBD1 | NA | TRBJ1-2 | TRBV6-4 | TGTGCCAGCAGGCGGACAGGGGGAGTTGATGGCTACACCTTC | CASRRTGGVDGYTF
TRBD2 | once | TRBJ2-3 | TRBV7-6 | TGTGCCAGCAGTCAAGGACTAGCGGGAGTAGATACGCAGTATTTT | CASSQGLAGVDTQYF
TRBD2 | NA | TRBJ2-1 | TRBV5-6 | TGTGCCAGCACACACCAGCTTGGGGGTTTTAGCGGGAGTGTGAATGAGCAGTTCTTC | CASTHQLGGFSGSVNEQFF
TRBD1 | once | TRBJ2-5 | TRBV10-3 | TGTGCCATCAGTGAGCTTACAGGGGTTGGAGAGACCCAGTACTTC | CAISELTGVGETQYF
NA | NA | TRBJ2-3 | TRBV7-2 | TGTGCCAGCAGCTCCTATGGCGATACGCAGTATTTT | CASSSYGDTQYF
TRBD2 | NA | TRBJ2-7 | TRBV6-5 | TGTGCCAGCAGTCAGCCGGGACTAGTACACGAGCAGTACTTC | CASSQPGLVHEQYF
NA | few | TRBJ1-4 | TRBV27 | TGTGCCAGCAGGGCTCGGGGTGAAAAACTGTTTTTT | CASRARGEKLFF
NA | NA | TRBJ2-7 | TRBV6-5 | TGTGCCAGCACCTCGGGTATTCTCCACGAGCAGTACTTC | CASTSGILHEQYF
NA | NA | TRBJ2-7 | TRBV2 | TGTGCCATAACGTCGGCGTTAGGAGGTGAGCAGTACTTC | CAITSALGGEQYF
TRBD1 | NA | TRBJ2-7 | TRBV18 | TGTGCCAGCTCACCGCAGGACAGGGACGAGCAGTACTTC | CASSPQDRDEQYF
NA | NA | TRBJ2-1 | TRBV6-4 | TGTGCCAGCAGTCTGAGCGGCGAAGGGGAGCAGTTCTTC | CASSLSGEGEQFF
TRBD2 | NA | TRBJ2-3 | TRBV5-1 | TGCGCCAGCAGCTTGGGACTAGCGGGAGCGGGCACAGATACGCAGTATTTT | CASSLGLAGAGTDTQYF
TRBD1 | NA | TRBJ2-7 | TRBV11-2 | TGTGCCAGCAGCTTAGATGGACAGGGTTCCTACGAGCAGTACTTC | CASSLDGQGSYEQYF
NA | NA | TRBJ1-2 | TRBV5-1 | TGCGCCAGCAGCGAGGACAGTACTAACTATGGCTACACCTTC | CASSEDSTNYGYTF
TRBD2 | once | TRBJ2-1 | TRBV5-4 | TGTGCCAGCAGCTTGATAGCGGGAGTACGAGAGCAGTTCTTC | CASSLIAGVREQFF
NA | NA | TRBJ1-2 | TRBV20-1 | TGCAGTGCTAGAGGCGGCAATGGCTACACCTTC | CSARGGNGYTF
TRBD1 | NA | TRBJ2-5 | TRBV6-1 | TGTGCCAGCAGTCGACAGGGGGCGAGGGGAGAGACCCAGTACTTC | CASSRQGARGETQYF
TRBD1 | NA | TRBJ2-7 | TRBV12-5 | TGTGCTAGTGGTTTGGTACCATCCGGGACAGGTCTATACGAGCAGTACTTC | CASGLVPSGTGLYEQYF
NA | NA | TRBJ2-7 | TRBV5-1 | TGCGCCAGCAGCGAACGGTATCACGAGCAGTACTTC | CASSERYHEQYF
NA | NA | TRBJ2-1 | TRBV5-1 | TGCGCCAGCACGGGGCGGGACTACAATGAGCAGTTCTTC | CASTGRDYNEQFF
NA | NA | TRBJ2-5 | TRBV2 | TGTGCCAGCGGCCGGGAGACCCAGTACTTC | CASGRETQYF
NA | NA | TRBJ2-2 | TRBV13 | TGTGCCAGCAGCCTCAACACCGGGGAGCTGTTTTTT | CASSLNTGELFF
TRBD1 | NA | TRBJ2-7 | TRBV5-4 | TGTGCCAGCAGCTTGGACAGGGGGCGCAACGAGCAGTACTTC | CASSLDRGRNEQYF
TRBD1 | NA | TRBJ2-1 | TRBV7-3 | TGTGCCAGCAGCCCCGGACAGGGGTCCTTAAGGGAGCAGTTCTTC | CASSPGQGSLREQFF
NA | NA | TRBJ2-5 | TRBV2 | TGTGCCAGCAGTGAGTCTGCGGGGAGAGAGACCCAGTACTTC | CASSESAGRETQYF
NA | NA | TRBJ2-3 | TRBV7-2 | TGTGCCAGCACCCATAGCAGAGGCACAGATACGCAGTATTTT | CASTHSRGTDTQYF
NA | NA | TRBJ1-1 | TRBV19 | TGTGCCAGTAGTATCCCGGGGAAGGGAGTCGCTTTCTTT | CASSIPGKGVAFF